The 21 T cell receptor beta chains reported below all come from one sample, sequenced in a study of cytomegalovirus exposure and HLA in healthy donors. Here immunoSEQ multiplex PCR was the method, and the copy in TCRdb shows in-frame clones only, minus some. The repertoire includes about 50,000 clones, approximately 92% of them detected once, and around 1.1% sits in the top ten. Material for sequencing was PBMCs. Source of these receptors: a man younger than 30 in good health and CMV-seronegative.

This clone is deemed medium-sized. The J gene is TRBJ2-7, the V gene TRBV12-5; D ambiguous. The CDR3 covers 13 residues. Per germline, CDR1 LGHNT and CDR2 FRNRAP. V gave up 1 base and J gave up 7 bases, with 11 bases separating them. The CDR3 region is CASGLDTLREQYF. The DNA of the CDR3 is TGTGCTAGTGGTTTGGATACCCTCCGGGAGCAGTACTTC.

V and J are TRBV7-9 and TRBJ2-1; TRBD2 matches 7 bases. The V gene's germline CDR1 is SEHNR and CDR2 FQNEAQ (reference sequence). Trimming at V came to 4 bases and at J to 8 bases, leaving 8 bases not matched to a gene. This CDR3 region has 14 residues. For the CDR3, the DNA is TGTGCCAGCAGCTCCCCCCGGGGGGAACATGAGCAGTTCTTC. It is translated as CASSSPRGEHEQFF.

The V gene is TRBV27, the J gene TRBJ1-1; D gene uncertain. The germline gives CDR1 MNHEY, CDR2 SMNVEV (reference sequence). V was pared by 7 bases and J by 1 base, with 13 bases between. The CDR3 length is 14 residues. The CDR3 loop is CASTLAPGNTEAFF. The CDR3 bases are TGTGCCAGCACCCTGGCCCCGGGGAACACTGAAGCTTTCTTT.

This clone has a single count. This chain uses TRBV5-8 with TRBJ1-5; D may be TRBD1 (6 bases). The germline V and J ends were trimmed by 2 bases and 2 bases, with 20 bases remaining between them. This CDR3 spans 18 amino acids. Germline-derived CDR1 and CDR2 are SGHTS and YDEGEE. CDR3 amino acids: CASSFLPLGWTGNQPQHF. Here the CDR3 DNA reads TGTGCCAGCAGCTTTCTCCCCCTTGGGTGGACAGGCAATCAGCCCCAGCATTTT.

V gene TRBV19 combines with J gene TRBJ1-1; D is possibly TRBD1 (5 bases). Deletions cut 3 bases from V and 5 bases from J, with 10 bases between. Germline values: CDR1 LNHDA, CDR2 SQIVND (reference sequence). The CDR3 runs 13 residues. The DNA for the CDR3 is TGTGCCAGTAGTATCGACCGGGGGACTGAAGCTTTCTTT. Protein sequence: CASSIDRGTEAFF.

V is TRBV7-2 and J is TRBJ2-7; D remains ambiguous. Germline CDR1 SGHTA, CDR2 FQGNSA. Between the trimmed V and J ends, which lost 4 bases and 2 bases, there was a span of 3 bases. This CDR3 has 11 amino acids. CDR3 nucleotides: TGTGCCAGCAGCTCAACCTACGAGCAGTACTTC. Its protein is CASSSTYEQYF.

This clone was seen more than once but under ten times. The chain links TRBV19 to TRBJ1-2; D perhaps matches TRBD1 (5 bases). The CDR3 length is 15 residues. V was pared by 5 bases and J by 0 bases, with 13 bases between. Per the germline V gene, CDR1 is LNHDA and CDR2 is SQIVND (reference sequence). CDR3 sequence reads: CASSGQGSTNYGYTF. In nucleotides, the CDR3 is TGTGCCAGTAGTGGCCAGGGATCAACTAACTATGGCTACACCTTC. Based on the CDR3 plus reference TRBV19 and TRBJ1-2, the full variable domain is DGGITQSPKYLFRKEGQNVTLSCEQNLNHDAMYWYRQDPGQGLRLIYYSQIVNDFQKGDIAEGYSVSREKKESFPLTVTSAQKNPTAFYLCASSGQGSTNYGYTFGSGTRLTVV.

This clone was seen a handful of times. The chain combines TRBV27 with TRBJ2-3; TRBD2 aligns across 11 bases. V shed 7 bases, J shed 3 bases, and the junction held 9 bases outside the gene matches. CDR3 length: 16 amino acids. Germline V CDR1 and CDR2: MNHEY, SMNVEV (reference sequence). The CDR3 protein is CASIPRLAGYTDTQYF. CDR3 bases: TGTGCCAGCATCCCCCGACTAGCGGGATATACAGATACGCAGTATTTT.

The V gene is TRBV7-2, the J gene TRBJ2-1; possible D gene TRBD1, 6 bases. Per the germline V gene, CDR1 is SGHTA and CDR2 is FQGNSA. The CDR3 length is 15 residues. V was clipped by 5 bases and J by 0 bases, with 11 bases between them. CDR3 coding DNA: TGTGCCAGCAGCCCCCAGGGGTACTCCTACAATGAGCAGTTCTTC. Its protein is CASSPQGYSYNEQFF.

CDR3 sequence: CASRPQGYYGYTF. CDR3 nucleotide sequence: TGTGCCAGCAGACCACAGGGTTACTATGGCTACACCTTC. The chain is built from TRBV28 and TRBJ1-2; weak D call: TRBD1 (6 bases). Germline loops: CDR1 MDHEN, CDR2 SYDVKM. This CDR3 is 13 amino acids long. The V and J ends lost 6 bases and 3 bases respectively, with 11 bases between them.

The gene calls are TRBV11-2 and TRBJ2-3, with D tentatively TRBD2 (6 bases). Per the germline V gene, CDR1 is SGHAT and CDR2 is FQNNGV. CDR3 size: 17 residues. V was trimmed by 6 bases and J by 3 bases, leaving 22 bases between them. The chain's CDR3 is CASRPVRGGTGTDTQYF. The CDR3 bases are TGTGCCAGCAGACCCGTTCGCGGCGGGACCGGGACAGATACGCAGTATTTT.

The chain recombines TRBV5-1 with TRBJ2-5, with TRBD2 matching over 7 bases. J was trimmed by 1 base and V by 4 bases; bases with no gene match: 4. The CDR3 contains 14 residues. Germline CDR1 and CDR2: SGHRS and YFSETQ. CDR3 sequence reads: CASSEGGTQETQYF. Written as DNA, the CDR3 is TGCGCCAGCAGCGAGGGAGGGACCCAAGAGACCCAGTACTTC.

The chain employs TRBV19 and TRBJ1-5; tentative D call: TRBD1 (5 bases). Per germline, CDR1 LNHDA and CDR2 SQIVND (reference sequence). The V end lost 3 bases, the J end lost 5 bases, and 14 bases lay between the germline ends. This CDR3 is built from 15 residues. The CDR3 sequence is CASSIGTTGYQPQHF. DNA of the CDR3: TGTGCCAGTAGTATTGGGACTACTGGTTATCAGCCCCAGCATTTT.

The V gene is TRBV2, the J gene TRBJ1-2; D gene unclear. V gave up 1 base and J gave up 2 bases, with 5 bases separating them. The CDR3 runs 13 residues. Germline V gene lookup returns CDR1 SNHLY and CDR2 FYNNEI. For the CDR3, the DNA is TGTGCCAGCAGTGAAGGACTGAACTATGGCTACACCTTC. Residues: CASSEGLNYGYTF.

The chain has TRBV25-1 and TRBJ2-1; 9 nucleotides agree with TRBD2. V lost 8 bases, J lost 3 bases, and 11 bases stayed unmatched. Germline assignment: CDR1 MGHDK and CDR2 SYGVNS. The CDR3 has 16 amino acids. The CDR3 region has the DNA TGTGCCAGCGGGAATAGCGGGAGCGTCCTCTACAATGAGCAGTTCTTC. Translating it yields CASGNSGSVLYNEQFF.

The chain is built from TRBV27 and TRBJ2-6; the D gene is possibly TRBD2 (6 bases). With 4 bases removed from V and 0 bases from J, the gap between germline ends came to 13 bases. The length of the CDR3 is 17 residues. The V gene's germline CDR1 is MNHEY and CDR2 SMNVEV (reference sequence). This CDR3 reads CASSSGTSRSGANVLTF. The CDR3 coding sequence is TGTGCCAGCAGTTCAGGGACTTCTCGCTCTGGGGCCAACGTCCTGACTTTC.

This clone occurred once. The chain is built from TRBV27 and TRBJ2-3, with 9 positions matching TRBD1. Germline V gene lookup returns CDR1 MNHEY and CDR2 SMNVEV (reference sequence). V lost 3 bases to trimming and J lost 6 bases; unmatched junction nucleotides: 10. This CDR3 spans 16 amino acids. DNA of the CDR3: TGTGCCAGCAGTTTGGCCGGGACAGGGCGTCTGGATACGCAGTATTTT. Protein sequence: CASSLAGTGRLDTQYF.

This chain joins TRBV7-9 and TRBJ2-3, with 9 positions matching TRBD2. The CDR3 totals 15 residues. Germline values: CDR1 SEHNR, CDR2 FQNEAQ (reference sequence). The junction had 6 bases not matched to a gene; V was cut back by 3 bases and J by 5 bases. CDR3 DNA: TGTGCCAGCAGCTTGCGGCGGGAGGGCCAAGATACGCAGTATTTT. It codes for CASSLRREGQDTQYF.

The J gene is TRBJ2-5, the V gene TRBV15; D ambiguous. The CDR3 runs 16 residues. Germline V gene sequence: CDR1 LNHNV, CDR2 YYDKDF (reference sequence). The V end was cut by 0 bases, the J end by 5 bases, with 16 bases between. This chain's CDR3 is CATSREAGSLRETQYF. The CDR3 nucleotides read TGTGCCACCAGCAGAGAGGCCGGGTCTCTTCGGGAGACCCAGTACTTC.

CDR3 sequence reads: CASSHRFSPTDTQYF. CDR3 DNA: TGTGCCAGCAGTCACAGATTCTCCCCCACAGATACGCAGTATTTT. The chain carries TRBV27 and TRBJ2-3; the D is unclear. V shed 5 bases and J shed 2 bases, with 14 bases lying between them. The germline V gene has CDR1 MNHEY and CDR2 SMNVEV (reference sequence). The length of the CDR3 is 15 residues.

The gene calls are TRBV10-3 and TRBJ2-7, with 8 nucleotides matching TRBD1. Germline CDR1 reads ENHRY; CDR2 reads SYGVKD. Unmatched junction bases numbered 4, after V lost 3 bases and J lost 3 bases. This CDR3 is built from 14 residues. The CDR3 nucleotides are TGTGCCATCAGTGAAGGACAGGGTTACTACGAGCAGTACTTC. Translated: CAISEGQGYYEQYF.